The source of this T cell receptor beta chain is a study of PD-1 blockade in classical Hodgkin lymphoma. General study points: Nivolumab initiated under 1 year post-ASCT led to patient exclusion. Causes of the repertoire differences remain undefined, possibly disease activity or prior therapy. Newly diagnosed patients were said to have less baseline TCR diversity than healthy donors did.

No patient escaped relapse after autologous stem cell transplantation, and brentuximab vedotin exposure varied. The protocol was immunoSEQ multiplex PCR, while the TCRdb copy is restricted to in-frame clones and leaves out a portion. Found here are more than 90,000 clones, around 81% of them singletons; the top ten hold about 15%. Trimming took 0 bases from V and 2 from J; bases not matched to a gene: 5. The CDR3 sequence is 17 residues long. Germline V gives CDR1 SGDLS, CDR2 YYNGEE. Note on this clone: Its specificity is unknown.

This TCR came from a human donor with classical Hodgkin lymphoma. The gene calls are TRBV9 and TRBJ2-3; TRBD2 aligns across 11 bases. The sequences come from peripheral blood mononuclear cells (PBMCs), collected before the second cycle of nivolumab. CDR3 bases: TGTGCCAGCAGCGTAGGCATAGCGGGAGGGCCCACAGATACGCAGTATTTT. Amino acid sequence: CASSVGIAGGPTDTQYF.